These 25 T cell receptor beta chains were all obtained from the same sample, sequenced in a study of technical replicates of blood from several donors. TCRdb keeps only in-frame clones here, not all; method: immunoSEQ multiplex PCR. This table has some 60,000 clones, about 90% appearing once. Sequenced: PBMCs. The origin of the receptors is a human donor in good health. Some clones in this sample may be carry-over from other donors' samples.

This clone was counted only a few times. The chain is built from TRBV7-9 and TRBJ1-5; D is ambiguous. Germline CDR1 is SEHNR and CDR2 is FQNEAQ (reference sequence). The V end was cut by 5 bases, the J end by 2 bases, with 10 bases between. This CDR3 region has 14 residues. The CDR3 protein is CASSPDGGNQPQHF. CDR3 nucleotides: TGTGCCAGCAGCCCAGACGGGGGCAATCAGCCCCAGCATTTT.

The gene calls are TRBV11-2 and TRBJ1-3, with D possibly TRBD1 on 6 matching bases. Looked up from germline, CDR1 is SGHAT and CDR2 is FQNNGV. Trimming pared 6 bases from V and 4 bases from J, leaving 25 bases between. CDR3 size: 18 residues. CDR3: CASRPGTWAAPGGNTIYF. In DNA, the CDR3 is TGTGCCAGCAGGCCCGGGACATGGGCGGCCCCCGGGGGAAACACCATATATTTT.

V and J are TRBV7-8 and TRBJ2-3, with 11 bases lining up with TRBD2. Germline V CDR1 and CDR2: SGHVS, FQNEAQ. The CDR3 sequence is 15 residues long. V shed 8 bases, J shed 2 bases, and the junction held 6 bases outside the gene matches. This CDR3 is CASVALAGVTDTQYF. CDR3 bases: TGTGCCAGCGTCGCACTAGCGGGAGTCACAGATACGCAGTATTTT. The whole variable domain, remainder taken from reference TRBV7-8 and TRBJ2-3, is GAGVSQSPRYKVAKRGQDVALRCDPISGHVSLFWYQQALGQGPEFLTYFQNEAQLDKSGLPSDRFFAERPEGSVSTLKIQRTQQEDSAVYLCASVALAGVTDTQYFGPGTRLTVL.

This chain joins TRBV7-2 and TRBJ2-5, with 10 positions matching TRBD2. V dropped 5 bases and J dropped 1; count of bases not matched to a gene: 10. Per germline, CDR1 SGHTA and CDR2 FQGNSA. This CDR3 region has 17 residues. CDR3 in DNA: TGTGCCAGCAGCCGCGGATTGACTAGCGGGCCCCAAGAGACCCAGTACTTC. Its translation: CASSRGLTSGPQETQYF.

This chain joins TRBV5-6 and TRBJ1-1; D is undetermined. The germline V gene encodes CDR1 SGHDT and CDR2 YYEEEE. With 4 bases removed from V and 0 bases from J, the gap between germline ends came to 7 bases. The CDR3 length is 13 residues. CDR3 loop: CASSRTVNTEAFF. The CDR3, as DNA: TGTGCCAGCAGCAGAACAGTGAACACTGAAGCTTTCTTT. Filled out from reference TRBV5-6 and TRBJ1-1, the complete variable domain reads DAGVTQSPTHLIKTRGQQVTLRCSPKSGHDTVSWYQQALGQGPQFIFQYYEEEERQRGNFPDRFSGHQFPNYSSELNVNALLLGDSALYLCASSRTVNTEAFFGQGTRLTVV.

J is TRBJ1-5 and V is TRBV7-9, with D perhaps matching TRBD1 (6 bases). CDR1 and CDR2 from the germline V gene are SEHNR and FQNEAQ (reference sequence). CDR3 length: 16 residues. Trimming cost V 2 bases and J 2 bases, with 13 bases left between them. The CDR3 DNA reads TGTGCCAGCAGCTTATCCCAGGGGACGGGCAATCAGCCCCAGCATTTT. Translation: CASSLSQGTGNQPQHF.

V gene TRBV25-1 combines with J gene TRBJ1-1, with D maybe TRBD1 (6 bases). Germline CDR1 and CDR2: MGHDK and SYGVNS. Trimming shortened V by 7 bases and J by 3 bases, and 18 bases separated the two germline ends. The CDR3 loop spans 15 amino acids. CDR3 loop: CASTCEGGDDTEAFF. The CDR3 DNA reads TGTGCCAGCACCTGTGAGGGGGGGGACGACACTGAAGCTTTCTTT.

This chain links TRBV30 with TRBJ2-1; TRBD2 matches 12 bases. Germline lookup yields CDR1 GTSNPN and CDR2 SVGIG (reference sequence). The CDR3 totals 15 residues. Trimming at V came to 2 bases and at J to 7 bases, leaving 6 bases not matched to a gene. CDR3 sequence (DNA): TGTGCCTGGAGTAAGACTAGCGGGAGTCGGAATGAGCAGTTCTTC. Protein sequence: CAWSKTSGSRNEQFF.

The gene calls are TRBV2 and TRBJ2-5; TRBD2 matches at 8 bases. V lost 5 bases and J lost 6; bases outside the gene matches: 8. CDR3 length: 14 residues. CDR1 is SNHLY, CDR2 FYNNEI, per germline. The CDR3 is CASSNGLAVKTQYF. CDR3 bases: TGTGCCAGCAGTAATGGACTAGCCGTGAAGACCCAGTACTTC.

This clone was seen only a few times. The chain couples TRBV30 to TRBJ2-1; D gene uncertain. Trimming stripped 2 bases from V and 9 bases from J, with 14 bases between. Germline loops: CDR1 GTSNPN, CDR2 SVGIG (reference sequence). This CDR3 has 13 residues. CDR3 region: CAWSPTPAGEQFF. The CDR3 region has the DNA TGTGCCTGGAGTCCGACCCCAGCAGGTGAGCAGTTCTTC.

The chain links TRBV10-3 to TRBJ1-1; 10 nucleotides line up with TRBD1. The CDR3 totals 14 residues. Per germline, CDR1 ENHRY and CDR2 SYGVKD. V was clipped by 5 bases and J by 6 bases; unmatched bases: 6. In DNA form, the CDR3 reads TGTGCCATCAGTACAGGGACAGGGGTCTCTGAAGCTTTCTTT. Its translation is CAISTGTGVSEAFF.

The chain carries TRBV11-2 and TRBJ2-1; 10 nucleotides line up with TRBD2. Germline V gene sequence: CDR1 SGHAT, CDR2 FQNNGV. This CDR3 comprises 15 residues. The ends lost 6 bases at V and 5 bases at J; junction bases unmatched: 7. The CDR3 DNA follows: TGTGCCAGCAGTCTTTTAGCGGGAGGTCACAATGAGCAGTTCTTC. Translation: CASSLLAGGHNEQFF.

CDR3 DNA: TGTGCCAGCAGTTCCCCAGGGTTGGAAAAACTGTTTTTT. Translated, it gives CASSSPGLEKLFF. The gene calls are TRBV6-6 and TRBJ1-4, with a tentative D call TRBD1 (5 bases). From germline, CDR1 is MNHNY and CDR2 SVGAGI (reference sequence). The V gene lost 4 bases and the J gene lost 8 bases, with 11 bases spanning the gap. The length of the CDR3 is 13 residues.

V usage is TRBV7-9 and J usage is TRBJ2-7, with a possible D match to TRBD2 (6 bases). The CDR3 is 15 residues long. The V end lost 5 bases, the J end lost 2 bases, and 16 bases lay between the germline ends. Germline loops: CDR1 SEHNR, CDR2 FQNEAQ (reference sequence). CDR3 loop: CASSKVGGRTYEQYF. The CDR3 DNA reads TGTGCCAGCAGCAAAGTCGGGGGACGCACCTACGAGCAGTACTTC.

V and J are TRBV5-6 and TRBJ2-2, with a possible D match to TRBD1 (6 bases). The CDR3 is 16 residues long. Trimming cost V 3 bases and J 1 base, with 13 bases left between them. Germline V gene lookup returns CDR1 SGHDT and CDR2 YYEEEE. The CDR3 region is CASSYGTNLNTGELFF. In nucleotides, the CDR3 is TGTGCCAGCAGCTACGGGACAAATCTGAACACCGGGGAGCTGTTTTTT.

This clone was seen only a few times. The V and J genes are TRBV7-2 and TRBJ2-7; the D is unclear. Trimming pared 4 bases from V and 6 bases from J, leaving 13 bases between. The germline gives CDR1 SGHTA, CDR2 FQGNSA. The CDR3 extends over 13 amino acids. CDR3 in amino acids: CASSSRNSREQYF. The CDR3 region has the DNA TGTGCCAGCAGCTCCCGCAATAGCCGCGAGCAGTACTTC.

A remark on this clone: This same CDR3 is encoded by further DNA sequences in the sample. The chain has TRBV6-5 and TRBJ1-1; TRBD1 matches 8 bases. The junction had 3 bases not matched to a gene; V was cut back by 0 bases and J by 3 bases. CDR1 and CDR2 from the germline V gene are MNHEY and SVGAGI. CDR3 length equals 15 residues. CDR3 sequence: CASSYSGTGYTEAFF. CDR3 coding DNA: TGTGCCAGCAGTTACTCGGGGACAGGTTACACTGAAGCTTTCTTT.

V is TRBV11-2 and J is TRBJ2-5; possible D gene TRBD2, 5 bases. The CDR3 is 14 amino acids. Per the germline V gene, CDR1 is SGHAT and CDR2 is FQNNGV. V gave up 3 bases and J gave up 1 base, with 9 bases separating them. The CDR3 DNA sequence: TGTGCCAGCAGCTTTGGAGGTATCCAAGAGACCCAGTACTTC. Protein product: CASSFGGIQETQYF. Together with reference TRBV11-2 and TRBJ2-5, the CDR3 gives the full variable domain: EAGVAQSPRYKIIEKRQSVAFWCNPISGHATLYWYQQILGQGPKLLIQFQNNGVVDDSQLPKDRFSAERLKGVDSTLKIQPAKLEDSAVYLCASSFGGIQETQYFGPGTRLLVL.

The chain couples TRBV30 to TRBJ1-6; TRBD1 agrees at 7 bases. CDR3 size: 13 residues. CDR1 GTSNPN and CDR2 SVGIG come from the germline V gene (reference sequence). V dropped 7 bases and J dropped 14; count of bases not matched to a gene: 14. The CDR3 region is CASAGTVTGTLHF. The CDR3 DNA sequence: TGTGCCTCGGCCGGGACAGTCACTGGAACCCTCCACTTT.

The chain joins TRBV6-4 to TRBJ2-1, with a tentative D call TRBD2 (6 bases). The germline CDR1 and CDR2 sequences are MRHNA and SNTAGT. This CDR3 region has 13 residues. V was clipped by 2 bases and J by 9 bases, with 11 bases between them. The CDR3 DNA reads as TGTGCCAGCAGTGACGGGACTCCTGCTGAGCAGTTCTTC. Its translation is CASSDGTPAEQFF.

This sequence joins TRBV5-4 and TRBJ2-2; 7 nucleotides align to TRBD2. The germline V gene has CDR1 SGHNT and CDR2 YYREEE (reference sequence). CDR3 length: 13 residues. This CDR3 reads CAYRGANTGELFF. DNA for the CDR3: TGTGCTTACCGGGGGGCGAACACCGGGGAGCTGTTTTTT.

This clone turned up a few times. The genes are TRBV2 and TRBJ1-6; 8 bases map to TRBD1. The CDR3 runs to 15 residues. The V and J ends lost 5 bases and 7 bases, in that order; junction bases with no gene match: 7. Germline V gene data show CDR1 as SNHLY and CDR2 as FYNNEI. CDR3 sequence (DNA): TGTGCCAGCAGTCCACAGGGGGAGCTCAATTCACCCCTCCACTTT. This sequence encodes CASSPQGELNSPLHF.

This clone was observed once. The CDR3 spells CASSRTVGVYNSPLHF. The CDR3 nucleotides are TGTGCCAGCAGCCGGACGGTGGGAGTCTATAATTCACCCCTCCACTTT. The chain carries TRBV27 and TRBJ1-6; D remains unclear. This CDR3 has 16 amino acids. Germline-derived CDR1 and CDR2 are MNHEY and SMNVEV (reference sequence). V was trimmed by 6 bases and J by 3 bases, leaving 15 bases between them.

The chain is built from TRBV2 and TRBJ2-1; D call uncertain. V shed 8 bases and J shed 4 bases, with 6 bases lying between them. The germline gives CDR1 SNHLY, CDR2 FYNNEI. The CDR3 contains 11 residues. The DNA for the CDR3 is TGTGCCAGCGGTACTTACAATGAGCAGTTCTTC. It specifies CASGTYNEQFF.

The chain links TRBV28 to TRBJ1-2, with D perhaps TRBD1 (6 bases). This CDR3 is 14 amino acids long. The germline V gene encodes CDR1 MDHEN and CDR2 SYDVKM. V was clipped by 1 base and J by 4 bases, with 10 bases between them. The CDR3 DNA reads TGTGCCAGCAGTTTATCCGGACAGACCTATGGCTACACCTTC. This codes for CASSLSGQTYGYTF.